The clone carrying this T cell receptor beta chain was observed many times. This entry comes from a study of T cell repertoires in cytomegalovirus infection. TCRdb ran MiXCR on the reads and lists one entry per CDR3 protein. The sample consists of fewer than 550,000 distinct CDR3 sequences, roughly a third of them appearing once. The receptor was derived from a human donor in good health (CMV status not recorded). Some clones in this sample may be carry-over from other donors' samples. The sample consisted of PBMCs.

Written as DNA, the CDR3 is TGTGCCAGCAGCTTACGGGGGGGCCGGGGCAATGAGCAGTTCTTC. Translating gives CASSLRGGRGNEQFF. The chain uses TRBV7-8 and TRBJ2-1, with 8 positions matching TRBD2. The CDR3 runs 15 residues. Germline V CDR1 and CDR2: SGHVS, FQNEAQ. Trimming took 2 bases from V and 6 from J; bases not matched to a gene: 6. The whole variable domain, filled in from reference TRBV7-8 and TRBJ2-1, reads GAGVSQSPRYKVAKRGQDVALRCDPISGHVSLFWYQQALGQGPEFLTYFQNEAQLDKSGLPSDRFFAERPEGSVSTLKIQRTQQEDSAVYLCASSLRGGRGNEQFFGPGTRLTVL.